These 29 T cell receptor beta chains came from one sample sequenced in a study of tumor and adjacent non-tumor tissue in lung cancer. A modified ARM-PCR protocol with three rounds of nested PCR amplified TCRbeta. TCRdb re-called the multiplex PCR reads with MiXCR, one entry per CDR3 protein. Here the sample spans around 99,000 distinct CDR3 sequences, about 61% being singletons. The template was RNA from unsorted bulk tissue. This non-tumor lung sample came from over 3 cm beyond the tumor edge. Sequencing used distant non-tumor lung tissue. Receptor source: a man aged 55 to 69 with non-small cell lung cancer.

Comment on this clonotype: At one boundary the junction diverges from the germline segment, which might be a read error. The chain carries TRBV10-1 and TRBJ2-3; D assignment may be TRBD1 or TRBD2 (5 bases each). CDR3 length equals 13 residues. Per the germline V gene, CDR1 is WNHNN and CDR2 is SYGVQD (reference sequence). For the CDR3, the DNA is TGCGCCAGCAGTATTGGGACCACAGACACGCAGTATTTT. It encodes CASSIGTTDTQYF.

With respect to this clonotype: At one end the junction does not follow the germline gene, possibly because of a read error. CDR3 region: CASRRTTTSTEELF. For the CDR3, the DNA is TGTGCCAGTAGACGGACTACTACGTCTACTGAGGAGCTCTTC. The V gene is TRBV11-3, the J gene TRBJ2-1, with D possibly TRBD2 on 6 matching bases. The CDR3 is 14 residues long. Germline V CDR1 and CDR2: SGHNT, YENEEA.

With respect to this clonotype: This is likely a read error, given that the CDR3 carries no conserved phenylalanine or tryptophan at its end. This sequence joins TRBV4-2 and TRBJ2-7; D remains ambiguous. CDR3 size: 16 residues. V lost 2 bases, J lost 3 bases, and 17 bases lay in between. Germline CDR1 is LGHNA and CDR2 is YNFKEQ. CDR3 sequence reads: CASSQTLSDSRYEQYL. The CDR3 region has the DNA TGTGCCAGCAGCCAAACCCTCTCGGATAGCCGCTACGAGCAGTACCTC.

This clonotype was observed at least ten times. The chain carries TRBV7-8 and TRBJ2-7, with 10 positions matching TRBD1. CDR3 length: 17 amino acids. The V segment lost 5 bases and the J segment 4 bases; nucleotides outside the gene matches: 14. Germline V gives CDR1 SGHVS, CDR2 FQNEAQ. The CDR3 sequence is CASSVSSGTGATYEQYF. CDR3 coding DNA: TGTGCCAGCAGCGTTAGTTCCGGGACAGGGGCTACGTACGAGCAGTACTTC.

Of note for this clonotype: The germline gene is not matched at one end of the junction; a read error may be the cause. The chain is built from TRBV12-3 or TRBV12-4 and TRBJ1-1; TRBD1 is a possible D gene (5 bases). CDR3 length: 13 residues. The CDR3 sequence is CASSFSGSTEAIF. The CDR3 nucleotides are TGTGCCAGCAGTTTCTCAGGGAGCACTGAAGCTATCTTT.

This clonotype showed up just a few times. A much bigger clone sits one base away, suggesting this may be a read error. V and J are TRBV13 and TRBJ2-3, with no clear D. Trimming cost V 8 bases and J 3 bases, with 12 bases left between them. The germline CDR1 and CDR2 sequences are PRHDT and FYEKMQ (reference sequence). The CDR3 loop spans 13 amino acids. The CDR3 DNA reads as TGTGCCAGCTGCTGGACGCCTACAGATACGCAGTATTTT. Translated, it gives CASCWTPTDTQYF.

About this clonotype itself: One junction end disagrees with the germline gene, perhaps due to a read error. This sequence joins TRBV12-3 or TRBV12-4 and TRBJ1-2; 7 bases fit TRBD1. The CDR3 is 13 amino acids. DNA for the CDR3: TGTGTCAGCAGTCTAGGACAGGACTATTGCTACACCTTC. Its translation is CVSSLGQDYCYTF.

As to this clonotype: This clone may be a read error of a much larger clone one base away. The CDR3 loop reads CASKAGTYNEQFF. As DNA, the CDR3 is TGTGCCAGCAAAGCGGGTACCTACAATGAGCAGTTCTTC. V gene TRBV12-3 or TRBV12-4 combines with J gene TRBJ2-1, with D perhaps matching TRBD2 (6 bases). V was pared by 7 bases and J by 2 bases, with 9 bases between. The CDR3 loop spans 13 amino acids.

This clonotype has just a few counts. Given a much more abundant clone one base away, this may be a read error. V is TRBV2 and J is TRBJ2-3, with no clear D. Germline V gives CDR1 SNHLY, CDR2 FYNNEI. There are 15 residues in the CDR3. Trimming removed 6 bases from V and 2 bases from J, with 15 bases in between. The CDR3 DNA sequence: TGTGCCAGCAGAGGCAGCGAAGTTTACACAGATACGCAGTATTTT. Its protein product is CASRGSEVYTDTQYF.

This clonotype came up a few times. A much more abundant neighbour one base away suggests this may be a read error. V is TRBV10-3 and J is TRBJ1-1; D remains ambiguous. CDR3 length: 13 amino acids. Germline V CDR1 and CDR2: ENHRY, SYGVKD. The CDR3 DNA reads TGTGTCATCAGTGCGGCCCTTCCCACTGAAGCTTTCTTT. Translation: CVISAALPTEAFF.

About this clonotype itself: A junction end diverges from the germline sequence, so it may reflect a read error. The chain links TRBV9 to TRBJ2-5, with a possible D match to TRBD1 (6 bases). Germline-derived CDR1 and CDR2 are SGDLS and YYNGEE. There are 13 residues in the CDR3. CDR3 nucleotides: TGCGCCAGCAGCCCAGGACAGCGAGAGACCCAGTACTTC. It codes for CASSPGQRETQYF.

A remark on this clonotype: A much more abundant neighbour one base away suggests this may be a read error. This chain links TRBV20-1 with TRBJ1-2, with TRBD1 matching over 10 bases. V dropped 5 bases and J dropped 7; count of bases not matched to a gene: 10. The CDR3 totals 14 residues. The germline CDR1 and CDR2 sequences are DFQATT and SNEGSKA (reference sequence). The CDR3 region is CSARPGTGVSGYTF. In DNA, the CDR3 is TGCAGTGCTCGCCCCGGGACAGGGGTCAGTGGCTACACCTTC.

Notes on this clonotype: A clone one base away is much larger, so this may be a read error. CDR3 in amino acids: CSSSLGQGADTQYF. Written as DNA, the CDR3 is TGTTCCAGCAGCTTGGGTCAGGGGGCAGATACGCAGTATTTT. The J gene is TRBJ2-3, the V gene TRBV5-8, with TRBD1 matching over 7 bases. CDR1 is SGHTS and CDR2 is YDEGEE in the germline V gene. This CDR3 region has 14 residues.

This clonotype was detected many times. The J gene is TRBJ2-7, the V gene TRBV29-1; possibly TRBD2 for D (6 bases). V lost 4 bases to trimming and J lost 6 bases, with 19 bases between them. CDR1 is SQVTM, CDR2 ANQGSEA, per germline. The CDR3 totals 14 residues. The CDR3 is CSVGLGSGWAEQYF. The CDR3 nucleotides read TGCAGCGTTGGACTCGGGAGTGGATGGGCCGAGCAGTACTTC.

As to this clonotype: The junction shows a germline mismatch at one end, possibly a read error. The genes are TRBV29-1 and TRBJ2-5; D may be TRBD2 (5 bases). The CDR3 extends over 13 amino acids. Germline CDR1 and CDR2: SQVTM and ANQGSEA. The CDR3 loop is CSVCPPGWETQNF. DNA for the CDR3: TGCAGCGTCTGCCCTCCGGGTTGGGAGACCCAGAACTTC.

Notes on this clonotype: This could be a read error, since a much larger clone is one nucleotide away. The chain combines TRBV25-1 with TRBJ1-2; D is ambiguous. V was pared by 4 bases and J by 2 bases, with 11 bases between. Germline-derived CDR1 and CDR2 are MGHDK and SYGVNS. CDR3 size: 14 residues. The CDR3: CASSGERRNYGYTF. The CDR3 DNA sequence: TGTGCCAGCAGTGGAGAACGACGGAACTATGGCTACACCTTC.

A note on this clonotype: Given the absence of the conserved phenylalanine or tryptophan at the CDR3 end, a read error is likely. This chain's CDR3 is CASTLTSTSYEQYS. For the CDR3, the DNA is TGTGCTAGCACGCTCACTAGCACCTCCTACGAGCAGTACTCC. V is TRBV6-5 and J is TRBJ2-7, with D perhaps TRBD2 (6 bases). The CDR3 has 14 amino acids. Germline lookup yields CDR1 MNHEY and CDR2 SVGAGI.

This clonotype showed up many times. This rearrangement joins TRBV13 to TRBJ2-1; D is unresolved. V was clipped by 1 base and J by 9 bases, with 10 bases between them. CDR3 length: 13 amino acids. Looked up from germline, CDR1 is PRHDT and CDR2 is FYEKMQ (reference sequence). The CDR3 DNA reads TGTGCCAGCAGCTTAGTACCCTCGGGTGAGCAGTTCTTC. This codes for CASSLVPSGEQFF. The full variable domain, its missing parts supplied by reference TRBV13 and TRBJ2-1, is AAGVIQSPRHLIKEKRETATLKCYPIPRHDTVYWYQQGPGQDPQFLISFYEKMQSDKGSIPDRFSAQQFSDYHSELNMSSLELGDSALYFCASSLVPSGEQFFGPGTRLTVL.

About this clonotype: Because it lacks the conserved phenylalanine or tryptophan at the end, this CDR3 is likely a read error. The rearrangement uses TRBV20-1 and TRBJ2-5; possibly TRBD1 for D (6 bases). CDR1 and CDR2 (germline): DFQATT, SNEGSKA (reference sequence). The germline V and J ends were trimmed by 4 bases and 1 base, with 13 bases remaining between them. The length of the CDR3 is 14 residues. CDR3 in amino acids: CSAKRWGPQETQYY. CDR3 nucleotide sequence: TGCAGTGCTAAACGCTGGGGGCCCCAAGAGACCCAGTACTAC.

In its sample, this clonotype was seen many times. This chain connects TRBV28 to TRBJ2-2; 9 nucleotides line up with TRBD2. The germline V gene encodes CDR1 MDHEN and CDR2 SYDVKM. The length of the CDR3 is 15 residues. V gave up 10 bases and J gave up 6 bases; unmatched junction bases: 12. This CDR3 reads CATAAGTSSSGELFF. CDR3 nucleotide sequence: TGTGCCACCGCGGCCGGGACTAGCAGCTCCGGGGAGCTGTTTTTT.

There are a few counts of this clonotype. Sequence at one end of the junction differs from germline and may be a read error. This chain joins TRBV6-5 and TRBJ1-2; D perhaps matches TRBD1 (6 bases). Germline values: CDR1 MNHEY, CDR2 SVGAGI. The CDR3 covers 14 residues. The CDR3 reads CASSLHGGGGGYTF. The CDR3 DNA follows: TGTGCCAGCAGTCTCCATGGAGGGGGGGGTGGCTACACCTTT.

In its sample, this clonotype was seen once. A read error may produce the germline difference seen at one junction end. This chain uses TRBV6-1 with TRBJ2-3, with D possibly matching TRBD2 (6 bases). The CDR3 loop spans 13 amino acids. The V gene's germline CDR1 is MNHNS and CDR2 SASEGT. In nucleotides, the CDR3 is TGTGCCAGCAGTGGAGGAACGGGAGATATGCAGTATTTT. It is translated as CASSGGTGDMQYF.

Concerning this clonotype itself: Being one base from a much bigger clone, this may be a read error. This sequence joins TRBV7-9 and TRBJ2-1; 12 positions match TRBD1. The junction had 5 bases not matched to a gene; V was cut back by 1 base and J by 10 bases. The CDR3 totals 15 residues. In germline, CDR1 is SEHNR, CDR2 FQNEAQ (reference sequence). The CDR3 DNA is TGTGCCAGCAGCTTAGTGGGACAGGGGGCGAGGGAGCAGTTCTTC. Encoded protein: CASSLVGQGAREQFF.

About this clonotype itself: The missing conserved phenylalanine or tryptophan at the end of this CDR3 makes a read error likely. The chain links TRBV5-4 to TRBJ2-1; 8 nucleotides agree with TRBD2. CDR3 length: 16 residues. V lost 0 bases and J lost 2; bases outside the gene matches: 4. Germline V gene sequence: CDR1 SGHNT, CDR2 YYREEE (reference sequence). For the CDR3, the DNA is TGTGCCAGCAGCTTGGGGACTAGCATTACCTACAATGAGCAGTTCCTC. Protein product: CASSLGTSITYNEQFL.

The genes are TRBV11-3 and TRBJ2-1; 9 nucleotides align to TRBD2. CDR3 length equals 13 residues. Germline lookup yields CDR1 SGHNT and CDR2 YENEEA. The CDR3 nucleotides read TGTTCCGGCACCTTTCTAGCGGGGAATGAGCAGTTCTTC. This codes for CSGTFLAGNEQFF.

About this clonotype itself: A read error may account for a junction end that differs from germline. The chain joins TRBV4-1 to TRBJ2-7; D not certain. CDR3 length: 14 amino acids. The germline V gene encodes CDR1 MGHRA and CDR2 YSYEKL. CDR3 region: CASSQVDQRYKQCF. The DNA of the CDR3 is TGCGCCAGCAGCCAAGTCGACCAGCGCTACAAGCAGTGCTTC.

Note on this clonotype: One junction end does not reproduce the germline sequence, and a read error may be involved. This rearrangement joins TRBV12-3 or TRBV12-4 to TRBJ2-1; 9 nucleotides agree with TRBD2. The CDR3 sequence is 17 residues long. The CDR3 coding sequence is TGTGCCAGCAGTTTACCCCCAGCGGGAGGTGGCTACAATAAGCAGTTCTTC. Encoded protein: CASSLPPAGGGYNKQFF.

This clonotype was recorded a few times. A much larger clonotype is one base distant, so this may be a read error. The CDR3, as DNA: TGTGCCAGCGGTCCGACCGGAGAGCAGTTCTTC. This sequence encodes CASGPTGEQFF. The chain recombines TRBV6-2 or TRBV6-3 with TRBJ2-1; D not certain. Germline V CDR1 and CDR2: MNHEY, SVGEGT. This CDR3 is 11 amino acids long. V lost 8 bases to trimming and J lost 10 bases, with 12 bases between them.

Worth noting for this clonotype: An end of the junction differs from the germline gene, which may be a read error. The rearrangement links TRBV11-3 to TRBJ2-3; 7 nucleotides line up with TRBD1. This CDR3 comprises 15 residues. The germline V gene encodes CDR1 SGHNT and CDR2 YENEEA. The CDR3 nucleotides read TGTGCCAGTAGCTTAGACAGGGTAACGGCAAATATGCAGTATTTT. It encodes CASSLDRVTANMQYF.